Here is one T cell receptor (beta chain) with its context. Its specificity is not known. V was pared by 3 bases and J by 4 bases, with 7 bases between. Looked up from germline, CDR1 is MDHEN and CDR2 is SYDVKM. CDR3 length equals 12 residues. For the second PCR, which ran for about 6 to 11 cycles, a sample-barcoded 5' primer and a J-beta primer mix were used. Each CDR3 protein is one row after TCRdb ran MiXCR on the 5' RACE reads. This repertoire shows more than 500,000 distinct CDR3 sequences, about 25% found once; its top ten account for about 18%. This specimen comes from a study of blood T cells in healthy people across ages. General study results and limits: A roughly linear age-dependent decrease characterized TCR beta diversity per million T cells.

This receptor was identified in a woman aged 70 to 79 in good health. The V gene is TRBV28, the J gene TRBJ2-7; D is undetermined. Sequences were obtained from blood. CDR3 amino acids: CASSFRRYEQYF. The DNA for the CDR3 is TGTGCCAGCAGTTTCCGAAGGTACGAGCAGTACTTC.